The entry below gives a single T cell receptor beta chain sequence along with its context. Libraries were prepared by immunoSEQ multiplex PCR; TCRdb keeps only in-frame clonotypes and omits some of them. In the table there are some 150,000 clones, about 90% of which are singletons. These data originate in a study of T cell responses to AZD1222 COVID-19 vaccine. For the study at large: Researchers grouped second doses given at about 4 or about 12 weeks into one pool.

V lost 0 bases to trimming and J lost 5 bases, with 11 bases between them. The CDR3 consists of 15 residues. In germline, CDR1 is SGHTA, CDR2 FQGTGA. The sequence was obtained from an adult in good health. The genes are TRBV7-3 and TRBJ2-1; perhaps TRBD2 as D (6 bases). The starting material was peripheral blood, obtained on day 0 of AZD1222 vaccination. The CDR3 loop is CASSLTLGGDNEQFF. The CDR3 DNA sequence: TGTGCCAGCAGCTTAACGTTGGGGGGAGACAATGAGCAGTTCTTC. Combining the CDR3 with reference TRBV7-3 and TRBJ2-1 gives the whole variable domain GAGVSQTPSNKVTEKGKYVELRCDPISGHTALYWYRQSLGQGPEFLIYFQGTGAADDSGLPNDRFFAVRPEGSVSTLKIQRTERGDSAVYLCASSLTLGGDNEQFFGPGTRLTVL.